The rows below give T cell receptor beta chains drawn from one sample of a study of response to subunit inactivated influenza vaccine. TCRdb itself ran the RT-PCR reads through MiXCR, one entry per CDR3 protein. The sample shows 500,000 or so distinct CDR3 sequences, 11% of them seen only once. This material consisted of PBMCs from blood, taken roughly 47 days after vaccination. The source of these receptors is a man between 45 and 60 years old who received an inactivated influenza vaccine. Each CDR3 is given with its conserved first and last residue. The order of the fields is clone size, J gene, V gene, D gene, CDR3 protein, CDR3 DNA. The D gene is left open where the match is weak. A row's size may be missing; if present it is once, few, many or a size class.

>-|TRBJ1-2|TRBV20-1|-
CSAIRSVGYGYTF
TGCAGTGCTATCAGGAGTGTGGGCTATGGCTACACCTTC
>-|TRBJ2-7|TRBV20-1|TRBD2
CSARGQLAGVREQYF
TGCAGTGCTAGAGGTCAACTAGCGGGAGTCCGGGAGCAGTACTTC
>many|TRBJ2-1|TRBV12-3/TRBV12-4|TRBD1
CASRGQGSSYNEQFF
TGTGCCAGCAGGGGACAGGGGAGCTCCTACAATGAGCAGTTCTTC
>many|TRBJ2-7|TRBV7-2|-
CASSLDVTGTYEQYF
TGTGCCAGCAGCTTAGACGTGACAGGGACTTACGAGCAGTACTTC
>many|TRBJ2-7|TRBV29-1|TRBD1
CSVWPGGETYEQYF
TGCAGCGTTTGGCCAGGGGGCGAAACCTACGAGCAGTACTTC
>many|TRBJ2-1|TRBV6-2/TRBV6-3|-
CASGPGLEQFF
TGTGCCAGCGGACCGGGCCTCGAGCAGTTCTTC
>-|TRBJ2-5|TRBV9|-
CASSVGGSRETQYF
TGTGCCAGCAGCGTAGGTGGCAGTCGAGAGACCCAGTACTTC
>-|TRBJ2-2|TRBV5-1|-
CASSFQQGGTGELFF
TGCGCCAGCAGCTTTCAACAGGGCGGTACCGGGGAGCTGTTTTTT
>-|TRBJ1-1|TRBV6-2/TRBV6-3|-
CASSYSLGSRIWTEAFF
TGTGCCAGCAGTTACTCTTTGGGGTCACGAATTTGGACTGAAGCTTTCTTT
>-|TRBJ2-1|TRBV5-4|-
CASSLNGYEQFF
TGTGCCAGCAGCTTGAACGGATACGAGCAGTTCTTC
>few|TRBJ2-7|TRBV5-1|-
CASTQGIRRSTYSYEQYF
TGCGCCAGCACCCAGGGGATAAGGCGGTCCACATACTCCTACGAGCAGTACTTC
>-|TRBJ2-2|TRBV11-1|TRBD2
CASSPPEGTSGVNTGELFF
TGTGCCAGCAGCCCACCAGAGGGGACTAGCGGAGTGAACACCGGGGAGCTGTTTTTT
>many|TRBJ2-2|TRBV29-1|-
CSVEVLAGELFF
TGCAGCGTTGAGGTCCTGGCCGGGGAGCTGTTTTTT
>many|TRBJ1-6|TRBV20-1|TRBD1
CSANEGASNSPLHF
TGCAGTGCCAACGAGGGGGCCAGTAATTCACCCCTCCACTTT
>many|TRBJ2-5|TRBV24-1|-
CATSDVRTGNQETQYF
TGTGCCACCAGTGACGTGAGAACAGGGAACCAAGAGACCCAGTACTTC
>many|TRBJ1-1|TRBV18|-
CASSPQPNTEAFF
TGTGCCAGCTCACCTCAGCCGAACACTGAAGCTTTCTTT
>-|TRBJ2-7|TRBV21-1|-
CASSKGWLREQYF
TGTGCCAGCAGCAAAGGGTGGCTGCGCGAGCAGTACTTC
>-|TRBJ1-5|TRBV6-2/TRBV6-3|TRBD1
CASSSGTGFAQPQHF
TGTGCCAGCAGCTCCGGGACAGGGTTTGCTCAGCCCCAGCATTTT
>many|TRBJ1-2|TRBV20-1|TRBD1
CSAPGQGTNYGYTF
TGCAGTGCCCCTGGACAGGGGACTAACTATGGCTACACCTTC
>few|TRBJ1-1|TRBV2|TRBD1
CARGTGDTEAFF
TGTGCCAGAGGGACAGGGGACACTGAAGCTTTCTTT
>few|TRBJ2-1|TRBV7-2|TRBD2
CASSLARLAEYNEQFF
TGTGCCAGCAGCTTAGCGCGCCTAGCGGAGTACAATGAGCAGTTCTTC
>few|TRBJ1-2|TRBV12-3/TRBV12-4|-
CASSPAPYGYTF
TGTGCCAGCAGCCCGGCCCCGTATGGCTACACCTTC
>few|TRBJ2-5|TRBV24-1|-
CATSDPGQPKETQYF
TGTGCCACCAGTGACCCCGGACAGCCGAAAGAGACCCAGTACTTC
>few|TRBJ2-5|TRBV4-3|-
CASLSCERTIFQETQYF
TGCGCCAGCCTCTCCTGCGAGCGCACAATCTTCCAAGAGACCCAGTACTTC
>many|TRBJ2-5|TRBV29-1|-
CSVERRETQYF
TGCAGCGTTGAAAGGCGAGAGACCCAGTACTTC
>-|TRBJ1-5|TRBV20-1|-
CSAQTWTGTNQHF
TGCAGTGCTCAAACCTGGACCGGGACAAACCAGCATTTT
>few|TRBJ2-7|TRBV20-1|-
CSARDIRTYEQYF
TGCAGTGCTAGAGATATAAGAACCTACGAGCAGTACTTC
>-|TRBJ1-5|TRBV9|TRBD1
CASSAGDRGQPQHF
TGTGCCAGCAGCGCCGGGGACAGGGGTCAGCCCCAGCATTTT
>few|TRBJ2-5|TRBV4-3|TRBD2
CASSQELAEQETQYF
TGCGCCAGCAGCCAAGAACTAGCGGAACAAGAGACCCAGTACTTC
>few|TRBJ1-2|TRBV7-2|-
CASSFSSAGYTF
TGTGCCAGCAGCTTTAGCTCGGCTGGCTACACCTTC